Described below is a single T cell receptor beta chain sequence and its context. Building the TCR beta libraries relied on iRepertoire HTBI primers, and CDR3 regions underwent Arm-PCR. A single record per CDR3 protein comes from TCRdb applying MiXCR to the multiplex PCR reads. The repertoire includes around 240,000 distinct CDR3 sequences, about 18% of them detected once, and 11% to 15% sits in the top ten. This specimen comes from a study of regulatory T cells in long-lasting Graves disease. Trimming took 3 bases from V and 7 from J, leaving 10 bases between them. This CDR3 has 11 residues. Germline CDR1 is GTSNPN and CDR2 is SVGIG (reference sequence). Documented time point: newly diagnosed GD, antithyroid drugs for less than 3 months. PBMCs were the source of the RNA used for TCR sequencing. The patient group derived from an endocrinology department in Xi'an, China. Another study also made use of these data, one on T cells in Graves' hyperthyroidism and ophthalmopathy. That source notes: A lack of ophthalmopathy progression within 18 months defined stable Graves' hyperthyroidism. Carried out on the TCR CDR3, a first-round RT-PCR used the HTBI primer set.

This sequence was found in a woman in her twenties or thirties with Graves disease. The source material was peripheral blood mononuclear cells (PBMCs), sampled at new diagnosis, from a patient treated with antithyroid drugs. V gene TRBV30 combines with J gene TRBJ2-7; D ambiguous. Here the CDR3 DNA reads TGTGCCTGGAGGCACTTGTGGGAGCAGTACTTC. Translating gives CAWRHLWEQYF.